This T cell receptor beta chain comes out of a study of T-cell reconstitution after alpha-beta-depleted transplantation in children. General study results and limits: Reportedly, roughly two months post-transplant, alpha-beta T cells arose from several hundred expanded graft clones.

Unique molecular identifiers were incorporated when the TCRbeta library was constructed. TCRdb redid the calling of the PCR reads with MiXCR, one entry per CDR3 protein. The table shows 500,000 or so distinct CDR3 sequences, with about an eighth occurring only once. This clonotype was recorded at least ten times. Its antigen is unknown. The material sequenced was PBMCs, mostly from graft donor cells, taken 180 days after TCRalphabeta/CD19-depleted stem cell transplant. This TCR derives from a female patient aged 2-9 years who had a stem cell transplant for aplastic anemia, so the T cells may come from the graft donor.

The CDR3 nucleotides read TGTGCCAGCAGTCGGGAACTCGGTCACAATGAGCAGTTCTTC. Translating it yields CASSRELGHNEQFF. This chain joins TRBV12-3 or TRBV12-4 and TRBJ2-1; weak D call: TRBD2 (5 bases). V lost 5 bases and J 5 bases, leaving 13 bases between the germline ends. The CDR3 has 14 amino acids.